This TCR beta chain was identified during a study of T cell repertoires in cytomegalovirus infection. Study information: Indications came from public TCR beta signatures; they pointed to CMV infection and to a matching HLA type.

TCRdb re-derived calls from the reads in MiXCR, one entry per CDR3 protein. The data show around 530,000 distinct CDR3 sequences, with more than 25% seen just once and 13% held by the top ten. Study conclusions and caveats: It was HLA-C-restricted CMV-specific TCR beta clonotypes that dominated the response ex vivo. Summed frequency of public TCR beta families distinguished CMV carriers with the relevant HLA.

Remarks on this clonotype: Its antigen is not identified.

V lost 2 bases and J lost 2, with 16 bases in between. In germline, CDR1 is SGHRS, CDR2 YFSETQ. This CDR3 region has 16 residues. This clonotype originated in a human donor in good health (CMV status not recorded). Some clones in this sample may be carry-over from other donors' samples. The rearrangement joins TRBV5-1 to TRBJ2-5, with D possibly TRBD2 on 6 matching bases. Sequencing was carried out using PBMCs. The CDR3 is CASSLDGGRIQETQYF. The CDR3 bases are TGCGCCAGCAGCTTAGACGGGGGTCGCATTCAAGAGACCCAGTACTTC. The full variable domain, in which reference TRBV5-1 and TRBJ2-5 provide the parts outside the CDR3, is KAGVTQTPRYLIKTRGQQVTLSCSPISGHRSVSWYQQTPGQGLQFLFEYFSETQRNKGNFPGRFSGRQFSNSRSEMNVSTLELGDSALYLCASSLDGGRIQETQYFGPGTRLLVL.